Listed here are 30 T cell receptor beta chains from one sample, sequenced in a study of regulatory T cells in long-lasting Graves disease (dated by TCRdb to about 2021). Read against the paper, the sample's time point label means: persistent/refractory GD, antithyroid drugs over 5 years with positive TRAb. For both TCR sequencing and RNA sequencing, RNA was extracted from PBMCs in TRIzol. The method was multiplex PCR. The sequencer was an Illumina HiSeq 4000. CDR3 regions were amplified by Arm-PCR with iRepertoire HTBI primers to construct TCR beta libraries. The public reads were quality trimmed at Q25 with fastp and then assembled into clones with MiXCR by TCRdb, keeping productive beta chains. Here each entry gathers all rows of one CDR3 protein and keeps the most common genes and DNA. Within this sample are approximately 440,000 distinct CDR3 sequences, with about a quarter of them counted one time only. In total, the top ten clones hold approximately 25% of the sample.

Sample: peripheral blood mononuclear cells (PBMCs), taken when the disease was refractory, from a patient treated with antithyroid drugs. These receptors came from a female donor with Graves disease.

This clonotype was recorded only once. The gene calls are TRBV20-1 and TRBJ2-5; D is possibly TRBD1 (12 bases). The CDR3 length is 19 residues. Deletions cut 4 bases from V and 5 bases from J, with 32 bases between. The germline V gene encodes CDR1 DFQATT and CDR2 SNEGSKA (reference sequence). CDR3 DNA sequence: TGCAGTGCTATTCCGGGACAGGGGGCACTAGCGGGAGTTGCGGAGACCCAGTACTTC. Translating gives CSAIPGQGALAGVAETQYF.

This clonotype has ten or more counts. CDR3 loop: CASSGRWRWQIHSNQPQHF. CDR3 nucleotide sequence: TGCGCCAGCAGTGGTCGATGGAGATGGCAGATCCATAGCAATCAGCCCCAGCATTTT. The chain has TRBV10-1 and TRBJ1-5; D unresolved. Between the trimmed V and J ends, which lost 4 bases and 0 bases, there was a span of 22 bases. The CDR3 covers 19 residues. Germline values: CDR1 WNHNN, CDR2 SYGVQD (reference sequence).

J is TRBJ1-2 and V is TRBV29-1; 8 nucleotides agree with TRBD1. The germline CDR1 and CDR2 sequences are SQVTM and ANQGSEA. This CDR3 comprises 11 residues. CDR3 sequence: CARRGRDGYTF. In DNA form, the CDR3 reads TGCGCACGCAGGGGGCGTGATGGCTACACCTTC.

This clonotype was counted between two and nine times. The rearrangement joins TRBV7-6 to TRBJ2-5; the match to TRBD2 covers 8 bases. CDR3 length: 14 amino acids. Germline CDR1 SGHVS, CDR2 FNYEAQ. With V trimmed by 6 bases and J by 6 bases, 9 bases remained unmatched. The CDR3 DNA reads as TGTGCCAGCAGACCCGGGCTAGCGGGTCAGACCCAGTACTTC. Protein: CASRPGLAGQTQYF.

The V call is TRBV5-4, the J call TRBJ2-7; 16 bases line up with TRBD2. With 4 bases clipped from V and 4 bases from J, the junction kept 8 bases outside the gene matches. The V gene's germline CDR1 is SGHNT and CDR2 YYREEE (reference sequence). The CDR3 contains 17 residues. CDR3 coding DNA: TGTGCCAGCAGCCCGGGACTAGCGGGAGGGAGGGGGTACGAGCAGTACTTC. Translating gives CASSPGLAGGRGYEQYF. The full variable domain, its missing parts supplied by reference TRBV5-4 and TRBJ2-7, is ETGVTQSPTHLIKTRGQQVTLRCSSQSGHNTVSWYQQALGQGPQFIFQYYREEENGRGNFPPRFSGLQFPNYSSELNVNALELDDSALYLCASSPGLAGGRGYEQYFGPGTRLTVT.

J is TRBJ2-2 and V is TRBV3-1; D gene uncertain. Trimming left V 1 base short and J 4 bases short, with 7 bases between. This CDR3 spans 14 amino acids. Per germline, CDR1 LGHDT and CDR2 YNNKEL (reference sequence). In DNA, the CDR3 is TGTGCCAGCAGCCAAGGGTCAGGCACCGGGGAGCTGTTTTTT. This translates into CASSQGSGTGELFF.

This rearrangement joins TRBV29-1 to TRBJ2-2; 9 nucleotides agree with TRBD1. Germline CDR1 reads SQVTM; CDR2 reads ANQGSEA. V lost 8 bases, J lost 4 bases, and 11 bases stayed unmatched. This CDR3 is built from 15 residues. CDR3 sequence reads: CSIGRGQGATGELFF. Here the CDR3 DNA reads TGCAGCATCGGCAGGGGACAGGGTGCCACCGGGGAGCTGTTTTTT.

The J gene is TRBJ1-2, the V gene TRBV24-1, with 8 bases aligning to TRBD1. The J segment lost 6 bases and the V segment lost 4 bases, leaving 12 bases of the junction unmatched. CDR1 is KGHDR and CDR2 is SFDVKD in the germline V gene. The CDR3 is 16 amino acids. Here the CDR3 DNA reads TGTGCCACCAGTGACCCCCCGGGGACAGGCTGGGATGGCTACACCTTC. Translated, it gives CATSDPPGTGWDGYTF.

This clonotype was seen many times. The chain carries TRBV3-1 and TRBJ1-1; TRBD1 might be the D (6 bases). Germline CDR1 is LGHDT and CDR2 is YNNKEL (reference sequence). This CDR3 spans 15 amino acids. Trimming took off 1 base at V and 1 base at J, with 10 bases between the two ends. CDR3 region: CASSQGAGANTEAFF. CDR3 DNA sequence: TGTGCCAGCAGCCAAGGGGCAGGGGCGAACACTGAAGCTTTCTTT.

The chain joins TRBV20-1 to TRBJ2-7, with 12 bases lining up with TRBD2. Germline lookup yields CDR1 DFQATT and CDR2 SNEGSKA (reference sequence). Trimming removed 4 bases from V and 0 bases from J; junction bases left unmatched: 7. CDR3 length: 16 amino acids. DNA for the CDR3: TGCAGTGCTACGGGACTAGCGGGTCTTAGCTCCTACGAGCAGTACTTC. Its translation is CSATGLAGLSSYEQYF.

A few counts support this clonotype. V usage is TRBV12-3 or TRBV12-4 and J usage is TRBJ2-1; D is unresolved. The CDR3 is made up of 11 amino acids. Trimming stripped 3 bases from V and 14 bases from J, with 11 bases between. CDR3 amino acids: CASSFGGGEFF. Here the CDR3 DNA reads TGTGCCAGCAGTTTTGGCGGTGGGGAGTTCTTC.

This clonotype has at least ten counts. The J gene is TRBJ2-5, the V gene TRBV7-9; 7 bases match TRBD1. Germline-derived CDR1 and CDR2 are SEHNR and FQNEAQ (reference sequence). The ends lost 3 bases at V and 3 bases at J; junction bases unmatched: 7. The CDR3 runs 15 residues. The CDR3 sequence is CASSLSDRFEETQYF. CDR3 sequence (DNA): TGTGCCAGCAGCTTGTCGGACAGGTTCGAAGAGACCCAGTACTTC.

In its sample, this clonotype was seen many times. The J gene is TRBJ2-1, the V gene TRBV2; D may be TRBD1 or TRBD2 (6 bases each). V was clipped by 0 bases and J by 8 bases, with 14 bases between them. CDR1 is SNHLY, CDR2 FYNNEI, per germline. The CDR3 spans 15 residues. In DNA, the CDR3 is TGTGCCAGCAGTGAAGCGCTTCACGGGGGCGATGAGCAGTTCTTC. It encodes CASSEALHGGDEQFF. The full variable domain, with the rest looked up from reference TRBV2 and TRBJ2-1, is EPEVTQTPSHQVTQMGQEVILRCVPISNHLYFYWYRQILGQKVEFLVSFYNNEISEKSEIFDDQFSVERPDGSNFTLKIRSTKLEDSAMYFCASSEALHGGDEQFFGPGTRLTVL.

In this sample, this clonotype turned up a few times. In nucleotides, the CDR3 is TGTGCCAGCAGAGAGGGGGGGAACTACGAGCAGTACTTC. Its protein product is CASREGGNYEQYF. The gene calls are TRBV12-3 or TRBV12-4 and TRBJ2-7; D might be TRBD2 (7 bases). Trimming cost V 6 bases and J 3 bases, with 12 bases left between them. This CDR3 is 13 amino acids long.

This clonotype was seen a single time. The chain couples TRBV27 to TRBJ1-3, with D tentatively TRBD1 (6 bases). V was cut by 5 bases and J by 4 bases, with 18 bases left in between. Germline V gives CDR1 MNHEY, CDR2 SMNVEV (reference sequence). The CDR3 loop spans 16 amino acids. CDR3 sequence: CASSPRERGAGNTIYF. DNA for the CDR3: TGTGCCAGCAGTCCGCGGGAAAGGGGGGCGGGAAACACCATATATTTT.

This clonotype has only a few counts. The rearrangement uses TRBV12-3 or TRBV12-4 and TRBJ1-1, with TRBD1 matching 7 bases. This CDR3 has 11 residues. The V gene end was trimmed by 4 bases and the J gene end by 9 bases; junction bases not matched to a gene: 2. The CDR3 spells CASSSRGKAFF. The CDR3 DNA reads TGTGCCAGCAGTTCCAGGGGGAAAGCTTTCTTT.

This clonotype was recorded a few times. The V call is TRBV27, the J call TRBJ1-5; 8 nucleotides agree with TRBD1. Germline CDR1 MNHEY, CDR2 SMNVEV (reference sequence). J lost 6 bases, V lost 1 base, and 5 bases had no gene match. This CDR3 region has 15 residues. CDR3 nucleotide sequence: TGTGCCAGCAGTTTATTCGGACAGGGAAGTCAGCCCCAGCATTTT. Translating it yields CASSLFGQGSQPQHF.

This rearrangement joins TRBV3-1 to TRBJ1-3; the match to TRBD1 covers 7 bases. This CDR3 is built from 16 residues. Trimming at V came to 1 base and at J to 0 bases, leaving 3 bases not matched to a gene. Looked up from germline, CDR1 is LGHDT and CDR2 is YNNKEL (reference sequence). CDR3 sequence (DNA): TGTGCCAGCAGCCAAGGGACAGGTCACTCTGGAAACACCATATATTTT. Amino acids: CASSQGTGHSGNTIYF.

This chain joins TRBV7-2 and TRBJ1-6; D is possibly TRBD1 (5 bases). Germline CDR1 is SGHTA and CDR2 is FQGNSA. There are 17 residues in the CDR3. V was shortened by 1 base and J by 11 bases, with 21 bases between the two germline ends. CDR3 sequence: CASSLDPGTFVSPPLHF. The DNA of the CDR3 is TGTGCCAGCAGCTTAGATCCCGGGACCTTTGTGAGTCCACCCCTCCACTTT.

This chain connects TRBV30 to TRBJ1-3; D uncertain. The germline V gene encodes CDR1 GTSNPN and CDR2 SVGIG (reference sequence). The V gene lost 0 bases and the J gene lost 0 bases, with 12 bases spanning the gap. The CDR3 is 16 residues long. CDR3 nucleotides: TGTGCCTGGAGTGTACAATCGGGTAACTCTGGAAACACCATATATTTT. Amino acids: CAWSVQSGNSGNTIYF.

This chain uses TRBV20-1 with TRBJ2-7; possible D gene TRBD1, 7 bases. The germline gives CDR1 DFQATT, CDR2 SNEGSKA (reference sequence). The CDR3 extends over 15 amino acids. The V and J ends lost 2 bases and 2 bases respectively, with 16 bases between them. CDR3 coding DNA: TGCAGTGCTAGATGGCGGGACAGCGGCGCCTACGAGCAGTACTTC. Translated: CSARWRDSGAYEQYF.

This clonotype came up many times. The chain is built from TRBV12-3 or TRBV12-4 and TRBJ1-2; a weak D match, TRBD1 (6 bases). This CDR3 is 12 amino acids long. Trimming took 3 bases from V and 6 from J, leaving 8 bases between them. The CDR3 sequence: CASSFTGNGYTF. As DNA, the CDR3 is TGTGCCAGCAGTTTTACAGGGAATGGCTACACCTTC.

The genes are TRBV19 and TRBJ2-5; D call uncertain. Germline assignment: CDR1 LNHDA and CDR2 SQIVND (reference sequence). This CDR3 is 13 amino acids long. With 3 bases removed from V and 3 bases from J, the gap between germline ends came to 8 bases. CDR3 sequence (DNA): TGTGCCAGTAGTATCGGTAGGAAAGAGACCCAGTACTTC. Translating gives CASSIGRKETQYF.

This clonotype was seen many times. CDR3 nucleotide sequence: TGTGCCAGCAGTTCCACAGGGCTTGTCGGGGCAAATTCACCCCTCCACTTT. This codes for CASSSTGLVGANSPLHF. The gene calls are TRBV28 and TRBJ1-6; D may be TRBD1 (6 bases). The CDR3 spans 17 residues. CDR1 MDHEN and CDR2 SYDVKM come from the germline V gene. The V end lost 4 bases, the J end lost 7 bases, and 20 bases lay between the germline ends.

This chain joins TRBV5-1 and TRBJ2-7; no reliable D call. This CDR3 spans 14 amino acids. With 2 bases removed from V and 4 bases from J, the gap between germline ends came to 13 bases. The germline V gene has CDR1 SGHRS and CDR2 YFSETQ. The CDR3 is CASSFDPGGYEQYF. The CDR3 nucleotides read TGCGCCAGCAGCTTCGACCCCGGTGGGTACGAGCAGTACTTC. The full variable domain, its missing parts supplied by reference TRBV5-1 and TRBJ2-7, is KAGVTQTPRYLIKTRGQQVTLSCSPISGHRSVSWYQQTPGQGLQFLFEYFSETQRNKGNFPGRFSGRQFSNSRSEMNVSTLELGDSALYLCASSFDPGGYEQYFGPGTRLTVT.

This clonotype has ten or more counts. The chain carries TRBV27 and TRBJ1-1; 7 bases align to TRBD1. V lost 6 bases, J lost 7 bases, and 8 bases stayed unmatched. The CDR3 runs to 13 residues. Germline V gene data show CDR1 as MNHEY and CDR2 as SMNVEV (reference sequence). CDR3 sequence reads: CASRPDRASEAFF. The CDR3 bases are TGTGCCAGCAGACCAGACAGGGCTAGTGAAGCTTTCTTT.

This clonotype was picked up many times. The V gene is TRBV7-9, the J gene TRBJ2-7; D possibly corresponds to TRBD2 (6 bases). Germline CDR1 is SEHNR and CDR2 is FQNEAQ (reference sequence). V was clipped by 5 bases and J by 0 bases, with 11 bases between them. The CDR3 is 14 residues long. The CDR3 DNA reads as TGTGCCAGCAGCGGAGGGATAGCCTCCTACGAGCAGTACTTC. It yields the protein CASSGGIASYEQYF.

This clonotype was observed a handful of times. The V gene is TRBV18, the J gene TRBJ2-2; D is unresolved. This CDR3 has 14 residues. The germline gives CDR1 KGHSH, CDR2 LQKENI. The V end lost 2 bases, the J end lost 1 base, and 5 bases lay between the germline ends. CDR3 protein: CASSPNRNTGELFF. The CDR3 bases are TGTGCCAGCTCACCAAACAGGAACACCGGGGAGCTGTTTTTT.

This clonotype has ten or more counts. The gene calls are TRBV28 and TRBJ2-7; 9 bases agree with TRBD2. The V gene's germline CDR1 is MDHEN and CDR2 SYDVKM. With V trimmed by 5 bases and J by 3 bases, 8 bases remained unmatched. The CDR3 contains 15 residues. The DNA of the CDR3 is TGTGCCAGCAGTACACCAATAGCGGGGGACTACGAGCAGTACTTC. It yields the protein CASSTPIAGDYEQYF.

This clonotype was found a few times. The chain is built from TRBV6-5 and TRBJ1-1, with 8 bases identical to TRBD1. CDR1 is MNHEY and CDR2 is SVGAGI in the germline V gene. V shed 3 bases and J 5 bases; nucleotides not matched to a gene: 8. The CDR3 contains 15 residues. The DNA for the CDR3 is TGTGCCAGCAGTTATAATGACAGGGGCAGTACTGAAGCTTTCTTT. It specifies CASSYNDRGSTEAFF.